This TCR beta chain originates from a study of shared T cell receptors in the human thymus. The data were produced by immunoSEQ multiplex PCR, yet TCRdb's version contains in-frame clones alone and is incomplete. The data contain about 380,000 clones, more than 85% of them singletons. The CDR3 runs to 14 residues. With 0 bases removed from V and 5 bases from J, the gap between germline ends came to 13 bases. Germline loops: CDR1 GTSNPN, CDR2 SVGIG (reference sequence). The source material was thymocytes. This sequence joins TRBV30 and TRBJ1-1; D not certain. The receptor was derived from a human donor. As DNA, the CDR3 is TGTGCCTGGAGTGTACGAGGAGGGAAGACTGAAGCTTTCTTT. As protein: CAWSVRGGKTEAFF.